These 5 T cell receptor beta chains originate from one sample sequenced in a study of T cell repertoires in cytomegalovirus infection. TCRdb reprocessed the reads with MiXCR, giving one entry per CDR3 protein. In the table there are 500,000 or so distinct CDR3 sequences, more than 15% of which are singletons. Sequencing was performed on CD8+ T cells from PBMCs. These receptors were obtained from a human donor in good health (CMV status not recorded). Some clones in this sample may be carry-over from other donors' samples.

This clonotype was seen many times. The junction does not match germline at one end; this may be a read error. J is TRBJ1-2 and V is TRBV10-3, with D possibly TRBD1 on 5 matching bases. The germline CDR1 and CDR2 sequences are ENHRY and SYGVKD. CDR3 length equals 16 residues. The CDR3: CAISESSGAGTNPTPF. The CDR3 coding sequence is TGTGCCATCAGTGAGTCGAGTGGGGCAGGGACGAACCCAACCCCGTTC.

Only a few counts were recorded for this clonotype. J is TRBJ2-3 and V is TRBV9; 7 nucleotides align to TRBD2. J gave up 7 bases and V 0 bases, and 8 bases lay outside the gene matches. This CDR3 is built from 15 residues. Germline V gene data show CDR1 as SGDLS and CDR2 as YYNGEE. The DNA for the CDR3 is TGTGCCAGCAGCGTAGTGGGCGGGGGTGTGAATACGCAGTATTTT. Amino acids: CASSVVGGGVNTQYF.

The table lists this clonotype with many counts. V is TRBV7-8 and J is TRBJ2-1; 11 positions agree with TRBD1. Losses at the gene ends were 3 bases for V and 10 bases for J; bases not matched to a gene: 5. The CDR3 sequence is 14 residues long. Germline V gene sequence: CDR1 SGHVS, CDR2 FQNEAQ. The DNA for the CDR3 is TGTGCCAGCAGCTTGGACAGGGGGCTCCCGGAGCAGTTCTTC. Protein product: CASSLDRGLPEQFF.

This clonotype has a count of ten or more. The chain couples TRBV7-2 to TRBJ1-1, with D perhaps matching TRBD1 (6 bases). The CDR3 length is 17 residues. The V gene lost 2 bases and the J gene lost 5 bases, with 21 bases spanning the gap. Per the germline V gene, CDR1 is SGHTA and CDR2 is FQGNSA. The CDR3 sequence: CASSLIGQGPPGTEAFF. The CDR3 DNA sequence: TGTGCCAGCAGCTTAATTGGGCAGGGGCCGCCGGGGACTGAAGCTTTCTTT.

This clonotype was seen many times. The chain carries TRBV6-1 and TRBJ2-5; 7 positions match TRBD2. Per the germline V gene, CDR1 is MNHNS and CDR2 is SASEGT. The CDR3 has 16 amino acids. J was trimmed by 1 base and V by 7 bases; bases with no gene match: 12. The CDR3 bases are TGTGCCAGCACCTTGGCGGGGGAGGGGATCCAAGAGACCCAGTACTTC. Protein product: CASTLAGEGIQETQYF.